The TCR beta chain under discussion was sequenced for a study of blood T cell repertoires in COVID-19 (dated by TCRdb to the early 2020s). The study in broad terms: Collaborator samples came from the United States, Italy and Spain and covered acute and convalescent phases of COVID-19. The material from the prospective study consisted of cDNA or gDNA derived from T cells, B-cell-depleted T cells, or PBMCs. Subjects who had been exposed to COVID-19, were actively infected with it, or had recovered from it provided the deeply sampled blood TCRbeta repertoires that made up the dataset. The repertoires were made available in a free public database intended to serve as a resource for research on the immune response to SARS-CoV-2. The samples were drawn from two sources: the first 160 participants of the ongoing ImmuneRACE study, and 1,000 to 1,500 subjects contributed by 6 global collaborators. Sample metadata almost always included a de-identified subject ID, COVID-19 status, age in years and sex. Where available, HLA class I and class II types were obtained from metadata supplied by the sample provider rather than from assay-based typing. General study outcomes and caveats: The amount of clinical and demographic metadata varied by source and participant and was provided uncurated.

Taken from the germline V gene, the CDR1 and CDR2 loops are SNHLY and FYNNEI. The CDR3 runs 14 residues from the cysteine to the phenylalanine. Only the CDR3 portion is preserved as DNA: 42 bases, with reading frame beginning at the first base. At the junction V is shortened by 1 base and J by 2 bases, with 6 bases in between. TCRbeta CDR3 regions were amplified from genomic DNA using the immunoSEQ Assay, a bias-controlled multiplex PCR. In the original analysis: The number of nucleated cells in each sample was estimated by amplification of reference gene primers within the assay. To quantify the absolute abundance of each unique TCRbeta CDR3 rearrangement, sequence reads were collapsed and filtered. For each sample, productive Simpson clonality was calculated as the square root of Simpson's diversity index over productive rearrangements. TCRdb obtained this table from immuneACCESS and retained in-frame rearrangements with V and J assigned. These tables miss some clones; where compared with another copy, unresolved V genes account for less than half of the shortfall, and the remainder is unexplained. V and J calls and clone size are those listed in that table; D and trimming were worked out from the DNA. The sample table records nearly 25,000 clones; about 88% of these occur just once. The biggest ten clones account for more than 7.5% of the sample.

Collaborating institutions collected whole blood in K2EDTA tubes following their own protocols. For TCRbeta analysis, collaborator samples were shipped as frozen whole blood, as isolated PBMCs, or as DNA extracted from either sample type. Turning to this clone: Its antigen is still unknown. Base quality data are lacking; no much larger clone is found one base away.

The TCR was taken from a man between 70 and 80 years old with acute or convalescent COVID-19. The sequencing sample was made of peripheral blood. The receptor chain draws on TRBV2 and TRBJ1-5, with TRBD1 as a weak D call on 5 bases. The DNA sequence is as follows: TGTGCCAGCAGTGAAGAAGGGGGCAATCAGCCCCAGCATTTT. Its product reads: CASSEEGGNQPQHF.